This is a list of T cell receptor beta chains from one sample in a study of T-cell memory formation after mild COVID-19. A single record per CDR3 protein comes from TCRdb applying MiXCR to the 5' RACE reads. The data show 100,000 to 150,000 distinct CDR3 sequences, 16% seen once. Sequences were obtained from PBMCs or a T cell subset sorted from them (not recorded which). The receptors were sampled from an adult woman who had mild COVID-19 (a few samples of this study predate the infection). Cell type and time point are not known. CDR3s include the opening cysteine and the closing phenylalanine or tryptophan. Each record gives: clone size, J gene, D gene, V gene, CDR3 length, CDR3 protein, CDR3 DNA. A D gene is named only where the DNA matches it firmly. Size tells how often a clone was seen (once, few, many) or the class of an expanded clone, and some rows leave it out.

size: few
J: TRBJ2-1
D: .
V: TRBV7-2
length: 16
CDR3: CASSSHGESSYNEQFF
DNA: TGTGCCAGCAGCTCCCACGGGGAGAGCTCCTACAATGAGCAGTTCTTC

size: .
J: TRBJ2-7
D: .
V: TRBV6-2/TRBV6-3
length: 12
CDR3: CASSDSTYEQYF
DNA: TGTGCCAGCAGCGACAGTACCTACGAGCAGTACTTC

size: many
J: TRBJ2-5
D: TRBD2
V: TRBV12-3/TRBV12-4
length: 13
CDR3: CASSPSGGETQYF
DNA: TGTGCCAGCAGCCCCAGCGGGGGGGAGACCCAGTACTTC

size: .
J: TRBJ2-5
D: .
V: TRBV2
length: 20
CDR3: CASSTIKSPQGPSHQETQYF
DNA: TGTGCCAGCAGTACAATCAAATCACCGCAGGGGCCTAGTCACCAAGAGACCCAGTACTTC

size: few
J: TRBJ1-6
D: .
V: TRBV6-6
length: 14
CDR3: CASSYRERTSPLHF
DNA: TGTGCCAGCAGTTACAGGGAACGGACGTCACCCCTCCACTTT

size: few
J: TRBJ1-1
D: .
V: TRBV2
length: 13
CDR3: CASSHTENTEAFF
DNA: TGTGCCAGCAGCCATACAGAGAACACTGAAGCTTTCTTT

size: few
J: TRBJ2-7
D: TRBD1
V: TRBV6-2/TRBV6-3
length: 13
CDR3: CASAGQVTYEQYF
DNA: TGTGCCAGCGCAGGACAGGTTACCTACGAGCAGTACTTC

size: few
J: TRBJ1-6
D: .
V: TRBV5-1
length: 16
CDR3: CASSSAGNTYNSPLHF
DNA: TGCGCCAGCAGCTCCGCAGGGAATACGTATAATTCACCCCTCCACTTT

size: .
J: TRBJ2-2
D: .
V: TRBV24-1
length: 14
CDR3: CATSVRENTGELFF
DNA: TGTGCCACCAGTGTCAGGGAAAACACCGGGGAGCTGTTTTTT

size: .
J: TRBJ2-3
D: .
V: TRBV20-1
length: 14
CDR3: CSASGWVGTDTQYF
DNA: TGCAGTGCTAGTGGATGGGTGGGCACAGATACGCAGTATTTT

size: .
J: TRBJ2-7
D: TRBD2
V: TRBV9
length: 16
CDR3: CASSVPGTSVDYEQYF
DNA: TGTGCCAGCAGCGTCCCCGGGACTAGCGTGGACTACGAGCAGTACTTC

size: few
J: TRBJ2-2
D: .
V: TRBV30
length: 17
CDR3: CAWSPYPGTKNTGELFF
DNA: TGTGCCTGGAGTCCTTACCCCGGGACAAAGAACACCGGGGAGCTGTTTTTT

size: few
J: TRBJ2-1
D: TRBD1
V: TRBV18
length: 13
CDR3: CASSETGGNEQFF
DNA: TGTGCCAGCTCAGAGACAGGGGGGAATGAGCAGTTCTTC

size: few
J: TRBJ1-3
D: .
V: TRBV10-3
length: 14
CDR3: CAISDSASGNTIYF
DNA: TGTGCCATCAGTGACAGTGCCTCTGGAAACACCATATATTTT

size: .
J: TRBJ2-5
D: .
V: TRBV9
length: 13
CDR3: CASSVGPAETQYF
DNA: TGTGCCAGCAGCGTAGGTCCTGCGGAGACCCAGTACTTC

size: few
J: TRBJ2-1
D: TRBD2
V: TRBV9
length: 16
CDR3: CASSVAYSGSYNEQFF
DNA: TGTGCCAGCAGCGTAGCTTATAGCGGGTCCTACAATGAGCAGTTCTTC

size: .
J: TRBJ1-4
D: .
V: TRBV4-1
length: 13
CDR3: CASSRNAREKLFF
DNA: TGCGCCAGCAGCAGGAATGCCCGGGAAAAACTGTTTTTT

size: .
J: TRBJ1-2
D: .
V: TRBV7-8
length: 15
CDR3: CASSLGASGGLGYTF
DNA: TGTGCCAGCAGCTTAGGAGCGTCGGGAGGCCTTGGCTACACCTTC

size: .
J: TRBJ2-3
D: TRBD2
V: TRBV5-5
length: 16
CDR3: CASSLGRSGGSDTQYF
DNA: TGTGCCAGCAGCTTGGGTAGGAGCGGGGGGTCAGATACGCAGTATTTT

size: .
J: TRBJ1-1
D: TRBD1
V: TRBV18
length: 16
CDR3: CASSLLDRDPNTEAFF
DNA: TGTGCCAGCTCGCTACTAGACAGGGATCCCAACACTGAAGCTTTCTTT

size: .
J: TRBJ1-1
D: .
V: TRBV30
length: 14
CDR3: CAWIGGYLNTEAFF
DNA: TGTGCCTGGATCGGTGGGTACTTGAACACTGAAGCTTTCTTT

size: few
J: TRBJ1-4
D: .
V: TRBV5-1
length: 12
CDR3: CASRTTNEKLFF
DNA: TGCGCCAGCCGGACAACTAATGAAAAACTGTTTTTT